This passage covers 21 T cell receptor beta chains from one sample sequenced in a study of blood T cell repertoires in COVID-19. Profiled with immunoSEQ multiplex PCR; TCRdb holds only in-frame clones, not every one. The sample shows approximately 240,000 clones, 90% to 95% of them seen only once. The sample comprised PBMCs or T cells enriched from blood (not recorded which). These receptors were taken from a young woman who had recovered from COVID-19.

V is TRBV5-1 and J is TRBJ1-5; maybe TRBD1 (5 bases). The CDR3 length is 15 residues. Germline values: CDR1 SGHRS, CDR2 YFSETQ. The V end lost 1 base, the J end lost 1 base, and 9 bases lay between the germline ends. CDR3: CASSLLGLSNQPQHF. CDR3 DNA sequence: TGCGCCAGCAGCTTGTTGGGACTCAGCAATCAGCCCCAGCATTTT.

The V gene is TRBV5-5, the J gene TRBJ2-1, with TRBD1 matching 7 bases. Germline V lookup: CDR1 SGHKS, CDR2 YYEKEE (reference sequence). Trimming cost V 4 bases and J 3 bases; bases outside gene matches: 7. The CDR3 spans 15 residues. The CDR3 protein is CASSLDRPNYNEQFF. Here the CDR3 DNA reads TGTGCCAGCAGCCTGGACAGGCCGAACTACAATGAGCAGTTCTTC.

The chain carries TRBV7-3 and TRBJ2-7; 9 bases line up with TRBD2. J gave up 1 base and V 3 bases, and 10 bases lay outside the gene matches. CDR1 is SGHTA, CDR2 FQGTGA, per germline. CDR3 length: 17 residues. DNA of the CDR3: TGTGCCAGCAGCTTCAATCCTAGCGGGGATGCTTCCTACGAGCAGTACTTC. Amino acid sequence: CASSFNPSGDASYEQYF.

J is TRBJ1-3 and V is TRBV7-9; D is unresolved. The CDR3 length is 17 residues. V lost 5 bases and J lost 1, with 18 bases in between. Germline CDR1 is SEHNR and CDR2 is FQNEAQ (reference sequence). The CDR3 DNA reads TGTGCCAGCAGCACCCACCCCGGGGTTTGGTCTGGAAACACCATATATTTT. Encoded protein: CASSTHPGVWSGNTIYF.

The chain combines TRBV24-1 with TRBJ2-7, with 7 bases fitting TRBD1. V was clipped by 0 bases and J by 5 bases; unmatched bases: 3. There are 14 residues in the CDR3. In germline, CDR1 is KGHDR, CDR2 SFDVKD. The CDR3 coding sequence is TGTGCCACCAGTGATTTGAGCGACAGGGACGAGCAGTACTTC. Protein: CATSDLSDRDEQYF.

J is TRBJ1-2 and V is TRBV29-1; 7 bases match TRBD1. The germline CDR1 and CDR2 sequences are SQVTM and ANQGSEA. After removal of 6 bases from V and 6 bases from J, the junction contained 4 bases not matched to a gene. This CDR3 region has 11 residues. The CDR3 region has the DNA TGCAGCGTGACAGGGAGTCATGGCTACACCTTC. Translation gives CSVTGSHGYTF.

This clone showed up just once. This chain uses TRBV24-1 with TRBJ1-2; D gene ambiguous. V shed 6 bases and J shed 4 bases, with 14 bases lying between them. Per germline, CDR1 KGHDR and CDR2 SFDVKD. The CDR3 sequence is 14 residues long. This CDR3 is CATSRPGFSYGYTF. In DNA form, the CDR3 reads TGTGCCACCAGTCGCCCGGGTTTTTCCTATGGCTACACCTTC.

The V and J genes are TRBV11-2 and TRBJ1-1, with a tentative D call TRBD1 (5 bases). This CDR3 region has 16 residues. CDR1 and CDR2 (germline): SGHAT, FQNNGV. V gave up 5 bases and J gave up 0 bases, with 16 bases separating them. The chain's CDR3 is CASSQVGGGMNTEAFF. The DNA of the CDR3 is TGTGCCAGCAGCCAAGTCGGGGGGGGGATGAACACTGAAGCTTTCTTT.

V is TRBV2 and J is TRBJ1-1, with D possibly matching TRBD1 (5 bases). The V and J ends lost 6 bases and 2 bases respectively, with 10 bases between them. This CDR3 contains 13 residues. CDR1 is SNHLY and CDR2 is FYNNEI in the germline V gene. CDR3 sequence (DNA): TGTGCCAGCAGGGGTACAGGTAACACTGAAGCTTTCTTT. Translation: CASRGTGNTEAFF.

The J gene is TRBJ2-7, the V gene TRBV19; 9 bases are a match to TRBD2. The CDR3 loop spans 14 amino acids. J was trimmed by 2 bases and V by 8 bases; bases with no gene match: 7. CDR1 is LNHDA and CDR2 is SQIVND in the germline V gene (reference sequence). CDR3 sequence: CASREAGGTYEQYF. In DNA, the CDR3 is TGTGCCAGTCGCGAAGCGGGAGGAACCTACGAGCAGTACTTC. The full variable domain, completed using reference TRBV19 and TRBJ2-7, is DGGITQSPKYLFRKEGQNVTLSCEQNLNHDAMYWYRQDPGQGLRLIYYSQIVNDFQKGDIAEGYSVSREKKESFPLTVTSAQKNPTAFYLCASREAGGTYEQYFGPGTRLTVT.

The V call is TRBV20-1, the J call TRBJ1-4, with 8 bases fitting TRBD1. This CDR3 contains 11 residues. J gave up 11 bases and V 1 base, and 0 bases lay outside the gene matches. Germline CDR1 is DFQATT and CDR2 is SNEGSKA (reference sequence). The CDR3: CSARGQGKLFF. The CDR3 DNA sequence: TGCAGTGCTAGAGGACAGGGGAAACTGTTTTTT.

The J gene is TRBJ1-3, the V gene TRBV19, with D perhaps TRBD1 (6 bases). The CDR3 runs to 15 residues. CDR1 LNHDA and CDR2 SQIVND come from the germline V gene (reference sequence). The ends were cut back, 5 bases at V and 0 bases at J, with 11 bases in the middle. CDR3 DNA sequence: TGTGCCAGTAGTCTTGGACAGTCCTCTGGAAACACCATATATTTT. Protein sequence: CASSLGQSSGNTIYF.

The chain carries TRBV7-3 and TRBJ1-1; TRBD1 aligns across 10 bases. V was pared by 2 bases and J by 3 bases, with 15 bases of the junction left unmatched. There are 19 residues in the CDR3. CDR1 is SGHTA, CDR2 FQGTGA, per germline. The CDR3 protein is CASSLGSFDRGLVDTEAFF. The CDR3 region has the DNA TGTGCCAGCAGCTTAGGATCATTTGACAGGGGGCTCGTCGACACTGAAGCTTTCTTT.

The rearrangement uses TRBV13 and TRBJ2-2; 7 bases match TRBD2. With 1 base clipped from V and 6 bases from J, the junction kept 8 bases outside the gene matches. CDR3 length: 16 amino acids. Germline lookup yields CDR1 PRHDT and CDR2 FYEKMQ (reference sequence). Here the CDR3 DNA reads TGTGCCAGCAGCTTAGCAGGACTAGGAGGAGCCGGGGAGCTGTTTTTT. Translated, it gives CASSLAGLGGAGELFF.

This sequence joins TRBV5-4 and TRBJ2-7, with D possibly matching TRBD1 (6 bases). Between the trimmed V and J ends, which lost 5 bases and 1 base, there was a span of 13 bases. Looked up from germline, CDR1 is SGHNT and CDR2 is YYREEE (reference sequence). This CDR3 is built from 14 residues. This chain's CDR3 is CASSSNDRSYEQYF. The CDR3 DNA reads as TGTGCCAGCAGTTCTAACGACAGGTCCTACGAGCAGTACTTC.

This chain joins TRBV5-8 and TRBJ1-2, with D possibly TRBD1 on 6 matching bases. V was clipped by 4 bases and J by 8 bases, with 15 bases between them. The CDR3 spans 13 residues. Germline V lookup: CDR1 SGHTS, CDR2 YDEGEE. The CDR3, as DNA: TGTGCCAGCAGCCCCGGGACAATCTACGGCTACACCTTC. Its translation: CASSPGTIYGYTF.

The chain couples TRBV12-3 or TRBV12-4 to TRBJ1-2; a possible D gene is TRBD1 (6 bases). CDR3 length equals 13 residues. V lost 5 bases and J lost 7, with 14 bases in between. The CDR3 loop is CASSLVTGSGYTF. The CDR3 bases are TGTGCCAGCAGTCTCGTCACAGGGAGTGGCTACACCTTC.

The rearrangement joins TRBV7-9 to TRBJ1-1; D is unresolved. The V and J ends lost 0 bases and 2 bases respectively, with 10 bases between them. The CDR3 loop spans 15 amino acids. Germline CDR1 SEHNR, CDR2 FQNEAQ (reference sequence). CDR3 DNA sequence: TGTGCCAGCAGCTTAGCCCGGACGGGAAACACTGAAGCTTTCTTT. Its protein is CASSLARTGNTEAFF.

The chain employs TRBV6-2 or TRBV6-3 and TRBJ1-6; a weak D match, TRBD1 (6 bases). The germline V and J ends were trimmed by 5 bases and 3 bases, with 11 bases remaining between them. Germline V CDR1 and CDR2: MNHEY, SVGEGT. The CDR3 totals 15 residues. In nucleotides, the CDR3 is TGTGCCAGCAGTACAGGGTTCGGCTATAATTCACCCCTCCACTTT. Translated, it gives CASSTGFGYNSPLHF.

This chain links TRBV5-1 with TRBJ2-3; possibly TRBD2 for D (6 bases). V shed 5 bases and J shed 5 bases, with 12 bases lying between them. From germline, CDR1 is SGHRS and CDR2 YFSETQ. The CDR3 totals 13 residues. CDR3: CASRAAGLDTQYF. CDR3 nucleotide sequence: TGCGCCAGCAGAGCCGCGGGGTTAGATACGCAGTATTTT.

This chain uses TRBV5-4 with TRBJ1-1, with 8 bases lining up with TRBD1. Germline CDR1 is SGHNT and CDR2 is YYREEE (reference sequence). The CDR3 totals 16 residues. V lost 4 bases, J lost 5 bases, and 13 bases stayed unmatched. The CDR3 region has the DNA TGTGCCAGCAGCCAGCCCGCTAGGACAGGGACGACTGAAGCTTTCTTT. Its protein is CASSQPARTGTTEAFF.